Presented here are 17 T cell receptor beta chains from one specimen sequenced in a study of T cell responses to AZD1222 COVID-19 vaccine. Only in-frame clones appear in the TCRdb table, and some are missing; sequencing was by immunoSEQ multiplex PCR. The repertoire consists of roughly 86,000 clones, with 85% occurring once and the leading ten covering 4.5%. Sequences were derived from peripheral blood, sampled 28 days after the second AZD1222 dose. The receptors here all came from an adult who received the AZD1222 COVID-19 vaccine.

A single count supports this clone. The V gene is TRBV4-2, the J gene TRBJ2-3; 7 bases agree with TRBD1. Unmatched junction bases numbered 3, after V lost 4 bases and J lost 2 bases. The CDR3 consists of 14 residues. In germline, CDR1 is LGHNA, CDR2 YNFKEQ. The CDR3 nucleotides read TGTGCCAGCAGCCGGGACAGCCTCACAGATACGCAGTATTTT. Its translation is CASSRDSLTDTQYF.

The V call is TRBV19, the J call TRBJ1-2; D possibly corresponds to TRBD1 (5 bases). Looked up from germline, CDR1 is LNHDA and CDR2 is SQIVND (reference sequence). The CDR3 loop spans 15 amino acids. V shed 2 bases and J shed 7 bases, with 17 bases lying between them. The CDR3 DNA reads as TGTGCCAGTAGTATAAGGGGAACGGGGACTCGTGGCTACACCTTC. Translated, it gives CASSIRGTGTRGYTF.

The gene calls are TRBV4-1 and TRBJ2-5; possibly TRBD2 for D (7 bases). The CDR3 covers 16 residues. The germline V gene has CDR1 MGHRA and CDR2 YSYEKL. Trimming shortened V by 0 bases and J by 4 bases, and 15 bases separated the two germline ends. CDR3 sequence (DNA): TGCGCCAGCAGCCAAGATTCCGGGGGGCCCGGAGAGACCCAGTACTTC. Residues: CASSQDSGGPGETQYF.

This rearrangement joins TRBV13 to TRBJ1-1; D is possibly TRBD1 (5 bases). The V gene's germline CDR1 is PRHDT and CDR2 FYEKMQ (reference sequence). This CDR3 has 16 amino acids. The V end lost 3 bases, the J end lost 4 bases, and 18 bases lay between the germline ends. CDR3 residues: CASSFWDGGISTEAFF. DNA for the CDR3: TGTGCCAGCAGCTTTTGGGACGGCGGGATCTCCACTGAAGCTTTCTTT. The entire variable domain, with the rest obtained from reference TRBV13 and TRBJ1-1, is as follows: AAGVIQSPRHLIKEKRETATLKCYPIPRHDTVYWYQQGPGQDPQFLISFYEKMQSDKGSIPDRFSAQQFSDYHSELNMSSLELGDSALYFCASSFWDGGISTEAFFGQGTRLTVV.

The rearrangement uses TRBV11-2 and TRBJ2-1; D is unclear. The V gene lost 0 bases and the J gene lost 5 bases, with 5 bases spanning the gap. The CDR3 is made up of 13 amino acids. Germline-derived CDR1 and CDR2 are SGHAT and FQNNGV. CDR3 sequence: CASSLEQNNEQFF. CDR3 nucleotides: TGTGCCAGCAGCTTAGAACAGAACAATGAGCAGTTCTTC.

The chain uses TRBV29-1 and TRBJ2-2; D may correspond to TRBD1 or TRBD2 (7 bases each). The CDR3 is 14 residues long. Between the trimmed V and J ends, which lost 6 bases and 6 bases, there was a span of 17 bases. The germline gives CDR1 SQVTM, CDR2 ANQGSEA. CDR3 sequence: CSVTDREGSGELFF. The CDR3 DNA reads TGCAGCGTAACAGACAGGGAGGGTTCCGGGGAGCTGTTTTTT.

V gene TRBV11-2 combines with J gene TRBJ1-3; TRBD1 matches 8 bases. The CDR3 consists of 14 residues. Germline V gene lookup returns CDR1 SGHAT and CDR2 FQNNGV. V trimming: 6 bases; J trimming: 4 bases; junction bases outside the gene matches: 5. Written as DNA, the CDR3 is TGTGCCAGCAGAGTGACAGGGGTCGGAAACACCATATATTTT. Its protein product is CASRVTGVGNTIYF.

This sequence joins TRBV4-1 and TRBJ2-1; 7 nucleotides agree with TRBD2. Trimming at V came to 4 bases and at J to 5 bases, leaving 23 bases not matched to a gene. The CDR3 contains 20 residues. Germline CDR1 MGHRA, CDR2 YSYEKL. The CDR3 nucleotides read TGCGCCAGCAGCCGCAAAAGGGACTCTCCGAGCGGGACCCGCCACAATGAGCAGTTCTTC. Its protein product is CASSRKRDSPSGTRHNEQFF.

This clone has a single count. The chain links TRBV9 to TRBJ2-5, with TRBD2 identical over 13 bases. Germline CDR1 is SGDLS and CDR2 is YYNGEE. The CDR3 is 18 residues long. The V and J ends lost 0 bases and 5 bases, in that order; junction bases with no gene match: 10. This chain's CDR3 is CASSVDRPGLAGMETQYF. The CDR3 DNA reads TGTGCCAGCAGCGTAGATCGACCGGGACTAGCGGGAATGGAGACCCAGTACTTC.

The chain combines TRBV7-2 with TRBJ2-1, with D possibly being TRBD1 (5 bases). The CDR3 covers 14 residues. Trimming left V 3 bases short and J 5 bases short, with 11 bases between. CDR1 is SGHTA, CDR2 FQGNSA, per germline. CDR3 sequence: CASSFRSQDNEQFF. The CDR3 nucleotides read TGTGCCAGCAGCTTTCGTTCACAGGACAATGAGCAGTTCTTC.

The chain is built from TRBV7-9 and TRBJ2-1; no clear D gene. Trimming took 5 bases from V and 4 from J, leaving 12 bases between them. The CDR3 has 14 residues. Germline V gene sequence: CDR1 SEHNR, CDR2 FQNEAQ (reference sequence). CDR3: CASSPYEVYNEQFF. CDR3 nucleotides: TGTGCCAGCAGCCCCTATGAGGTTTACAATGAGCAGTTCTTC.

The CDR3 DNA reads as TGTGCCAGCAGTTTATCGATAGCTAGCGGATTCTACGAGCAGTACTTC. This codes for CASSLSIASGFYEQYF. The chain links TRBV27 to TRBJ2-7; 7 bases map to TRBD2. Germline trimming cut 0 bases from V and 3 bases from J; bases unmatched to any gene: 8. CDR3 length: 16 amino acids. Germline assignment: CDR1 MNHEY and CDR2 SMNVEV (reference sequence).

The genes are TRBV19 and TRBJ2-1, with TRBD2 identical over 10 bases. The ends lost 5 bases at V and 8 bases at J; junction bases unmatched: 12. Germline CDR1 is LNHDA and CDR2 is SQIVND (reference sequence). The CDR3 covers 16 residues. As DNA, the CDR3 is TGTGCCAGTAGTCCCCTAGCGGGAGCGCTTAGGGATGAGCAGTTCTTC. This codes for CASSPLAGALRDEQFF. Full variable domain (missing parts from reference TRBV19 and TRBJ2-1): DGGITQSPKYLFRKEGQNVTLSCEQNLNHDAMYWYRQDPGQGLRLIYYSQIVNDFQKGDIAEGYSVSREKKESFPLTVTSAQKNPTAFYLCASSPLAGALRDEQFFGPGTRLTVL.

The chain links TRBV11-2 to TRBJ1-1, with 10 nucleotides matching TRBD1. Germline V lookup: CDR1 SGHAT, CDR2 FQNNGV. The CDR3 sequence is 16 residues long. J gave up 5 bases and V 5 bases, and 11 bases lay outside the gene matches. CDR3 in amino acids: CASSRNTGTGVTEAFF. CDR3 DNA sequence: TGTGCCAGCAGCCGAAATACCGGGACAGGGGTTACTGAAGCTTTCTTT. The variable domain in full, completed from reference TRBV11-2 and TRBJ1-1, reads EAGVAQSPRYKIIEKRQSVAFWCNPISGHATLYWYQQILGQGPKLLIQFQNNGVVDDSQLPKDRFSAERLKGVDSTLKIQPAKLEDSAVYLCASSRNTGTGVTEAFFGQGTRLTVV.

V and J are TRBV10-3 and TRBJ1-2, with no clear D. CDR1 ENHRY and CDR2 SYGVKD come from the germline V gene. CDR3 length: 11 amino acids. Trimming cost V 1 base and J 7 bases, with 4 bases left between them. As DNA, the CDR3 is TGTGCCATCAGTGAGTACGCTGGCTACACCTTC. This translates into CAISEYAGYTF.

The rearrangement links TRBV7-2 to TRBJ2-3; TRBD2 matches at 9 bases. The CDR3 has 16 residues. Germline V CDR1 and CDR2: SGHTA, FQGNSA. Trimming at V came to 6 bases and at J to 2 bases, leaving 9 bases not matched to a gene. The CDR3 nucleotides are TGTGCCAGCAGTCGCGGCGGGGGGGCTTTCACAGATACGCAGTATTTT. Translation: CASSRGGGAFTDTQYF.

This chain joins TRBV10-3 and TRBJ1-2; 7 positions match TRBD1. This CDR3 has 13 amino acids. The junction had 5 bases not matched to a gene; V was cut back by 3 bases and J by 7 bases. In germline, CDR1 is ENHRY, CDR2 SYGVKD. The CDR3 loop is CAISEKGALGYTF. CDR3 in DNA: TGTGCCATCAGTGAAAAGGGGGCGCTTGGCTACACCTTC.